This is a list of T cell receptor beta chains from one sample in a study of blood T cell repertoires in COVID-19. Using immunoSEQ multiplex PCR, the repertoire was profiled, and TCRdb retains in-frame clones only, with some absent. The sample yields roughly 300,000 clones, roughly 90% seen once. The source material was peripheral blood. These receptors originate from a man aged 18 to 30 who had recovered from COVID-19. Both conserved end residues are part of each CDR3. The order of the fields is D gene, J gene, V gene, clone size, CDR3 protein, CDR3 DNA. A D gene is named only where the DNA matches it firmly. Clone size is not always given. Where it is, it says once, few, many or a class for expanded clones.

d_call: .; j_call: TRBJ1-2; v_call: TRBV11-2; clone_size: .; cdr3_aa: CASSSHPDSYGYTF; cdr3_nt: TGTGCCAGCAGCAGCCACCCTGACAGCTATGGCTACACCTTC
d_call: TRBD2; j_call: TRBJ2-2; v_call: TRBV5-1; clone_size: .; cdr3_aa: CCSRLGTSGSTGELFF; cdr3_nt: TGTTGCAGTAGGCTGGGGACTAGCGGGAGTACCGGGGAGCTGTTTTTT
d_call: .; j_call: TRBJ1-2; v_call: TRBV12-3/TRBV12-4; clone_size: .; cdr3_aa: CASSFGARAGYTF; cdr3_nt: TGTGCCAGCAGTTTTGGGGCCCGGGCGGGCTACACCTTC
d_call: TRBD1; j_call: TRBJ1-2; v_call: TRBV2; clone_size: .; cdr3_aa: CASSEEGTANYGYTF; cdr3_nt: TGTGCCAGCAGTGAGGAAGGGACAGCGAATTATGGCTACACCTTC
d_call: TRBD1; j_call: TRBJ1-2; v_call: TRBV15; clone_size: .; cdr3_aa: CATRPGQGAFYGYTF; cdr3_nt: TGTGCCACCAGACCGGGACAGGGGGCATTCTATGGCTACACCTTC
d_call: .; j_call: TRBJ2-3; v_call: TRBV27; clone_size: .; cdr3_aa: CASSWQVTDTQYF; cdr3_nt: TGTGCCAGCAGTTGGCAGGTCACAGATACGCAGTATTTT
d_call: TRBD1; j_call: TRBJ1-1; v_call: TRBV5-1; clone_size: .; cdr3_aa: CASSSQGPNTEAFF; cdr3_nt: TGCGCCAGCAGCTCACAGGGGCCGAACACTGAAGCTTTCTTT
d_call: .; j_call: TRBJ2-3; v_call: TRBV12-3/TRBV12-4; clone_size: .; cdr3_aa: CASSPSPPAGYF; cdr3_nt: TGTGCCAGCAGTCCCTCACCGCCCGCGGGGTATTTT
d_call: .; j_call: TRBJ1-5; v_call: TRBV19; clone_size: .; cdr3_aa: CASRQTESNQPQHF; cdr3_nt: TGTGCCAGTAGACAAACAGAAAGCAATCAGCCCCAGCATTTT
d_call: .; j_call: TRBJ1-2; v_call: TRBV29-1; clone_size: .; cdr3_aa: CSVSAGRFYGYTF; cdr3_nt: TGCAGCGTTTCGGCGGGACGGTTCTATGGCTACACCTTC
d_call: .; j_call: TRBJ2-3; v_call: TRBV7-2; clone_size: .; cdr3_aa: CASSWEGGTDTQYF; cdr3_nt: TGTGCCAGCAGCTGGGAGGGGGGGACAGATACGCAGTATTTT
d_call: TRBD2; j_call: TRBJ2-7; v_call: TRBV4-1; clone_size: .; cdr3_aa: CASSSGLAGVYEQYF; cdr3_nt: TGCGCCAGCAGCTCAGGACTAGCGGGAGTCTACGAGCAGTACTTC
d_call: .; j_call: TRBJ2-1; v_call: TRBV7-9; clone_size: few; cdr3_aa: CASSLVGGSYNEQFF; cdr3_nt: TGTGCCAGCAGCTTAGTCGGGGGCTCCTACAATGAGCAGTTCTTC
d_call: TRBD1; j_call: TRBJ1-5; v_call: TRBV2; clone_size: .; cdr3_aa: CASSPITHPTNGQGPIQPQHF; cdr3_nt: TGTGCCAGCAGTCCCATCACCCACCCGACCAACGGACAGGGGCCTATTCAGCCCCAGCATTTT
d_call: .; j_call: TRBJ1-1; v_call: TRBV21-1; clone_size: .; cdr3_aa: CASRVAGWFDTEAFF; cdr3_nt: TGTGCCAGCAGAGTGGCAGGGTGGTTCGACACTGAAGCTTTCTTT
d_call: TRBD2; j_call: TRBJ2-1; v_call: TRBV27; clone_size: .; cdr3_aa: CASSPLIGGGAHEQFF; cdr3_nt: TGTGCCAGCAGTCCCCTCATTGGCGGGGGGGCCCATGAGCAGTTCTTC
d_call: .; j_call: TRBJ2-1; v_call: TRBV6-5; clone_size: .; cdr3_aa: CASSYSEGAHEQFF; cdr3_nt: TGTGCCAGCAGTTACTCGGAGGGGGCCCATGAGCAGTTCTTC
d_call: TRBD2; j_call: TRBJ2-1; v_call: TRBV20-1; clone_size: once; cdr3_aa: CSASGPSGGRYNEQFF; cdr3_nt: TGCAGTGCTAGTGGGCCTAGCGGGGGGCGATACAATGAGCAGTTCTTC
d_call: .; j_call: TRBJ1-2; v_call: TRBV10-3; clone_size: .; cdr3_aa: CAISGDRIGYTF; cdr3_nt: TGTGCCATCAGTGGAGACAGGATAGGCTACACCTTC
d_call: TRBD1; j_call: TRBJ1-4; v_call: TRBV28; clone_size: .; cdr3_aa: CASSSGQLNNEKLFF; cdr3_nt: TGTGCCAGCAGCTCGGGACAGCTAAATAATGAAAAACTGTTTTTT
d_call: .; j_call: TRBJ2-1; v_call: TRBV10-1; clone_size: .; cdr3_aa: CASSGGADQQFF; cdr3_nt: TGCGCCAGCAGTGGCGGAGCGGATCAGCAGTTCTTC
d_call: TRBD1; j_call: TRBJ1-3; v_call: TRBV9; clone_size: .; cdr3_aa: CASSTGGDTIYF; cdr3_nt: TGTGCCAGCAGCACAGGGGGAGACACCATATATTTT
d_call: TRBD1; j_call: TRBJ2-3; v_call: TRBV7-2; clone_size: .; cdr3_aa: CASRLDRGTDTQYF; cdr3_nt: TGTGCCAGCAGACTGGACAGGGGAACAGATACGCAGTATTTT
d_call: TRBD2; j_call: TRBJ2-1; v_call: TRBV14; clone_size: .; cdr3_aa: CASSQGGLAGFYNEQFF; cdr3_nt: TGTGCCAGCAGCCAAGGTGGACTAGCGGGTTTCTACAATGAGCAGTTCTTC
d_call: TRBD2; j_call: TRBJ2-1; v_call: TRBV6-4; clone_size: .; cdr3_aa: CASSVASGSIYNEQFF; cdr3_nt: TGTGCCAGCAGTGTGGCTAGCGGGAGCATCTACAATGAGCAGTTCTTC
d_call: .; j_call: TRBJ1-6; v_call: TRBV12-2; clone_size: .; cdr3_aa: CASRLRGTGSYNSPLHF; cdr3_nt: TGTGCAAGTCGCTTACGGGGGACCGGGTCCTATAATTCACCCCTCCACTTT
d_call: .; j_call: TRBJ2-3; v_call: TRBV5-1; clone_size: .; cdr3_aa: CASSLARGGSDTQYF; cdr3_nt: TGCGCCAGCAGCTTGGCGAGGGGGGGTTCTGATACGCAGTATTTT
d_call: TRBD2; j_call: TRBJ2-1; v_call: TRBV9; clone_size: .; cdr3_aa: CASAFSGGTSYNEQFF; cdr3_nt: TGTGCCAGCGCTTTTAGCGGGGGAACCTCCTACAATGAGCAGTTCTTC
d_call: TRBD1; j_call: TRBJ2-1; v_call: TRBV7-9; clone_size: .; cdr3_aa: CASSPQTGWSNEQFF; cdr3_nt: TGTGCCAGCAGCCCCCAGACAGGGTGGTCGAATGAGCAGTTCTTC
d_call: .; j_call: TRBJ2-5; v_call: TRBV4-1; clone_size: .; cdr3_aa: CASSQPLGETQYF; cdr3_nt: TGCGCCAGCAGCCAACCACTCGGGGAGACCCAGTACTTC
d_call: .; j_call: TRBJ2-7; v_call: TRBV6-5; clone_size: .; cdr3_aa: CASSYNDGGDYEQYF; cdr3_nt: TGTGCCAGCAGTTATAACGACGGTGGAGACTACGAGCAGTACTTC
d_call: .; j_call: TRBJ1-4; v_call: TRBV6-1; clone_size: .; cdr3_aa: CASSEGPSEKLFF; cdr3_nt: TGTGCCAGCAGTGAAGGGCCCTCTGAAAAACTGTTTTTT
d_call: TRBD1; j_call: TRBJ1-1; v_call: TRBV11-2; clone_size: .; cdr3_aa: CASSSILQGPGTEAFF; cdr3_nt: TGTGCCAGCAGCTCTATTTTACAGGGGCCGGGTACTGAAGCTTTCTTT
d_call: .; j_call: TRBJ2-3; v_call: TRBV7-3; clone_size: .; cdr3_aa: CASSRAGTTDTQYF; cdr3_nt: TGTGCCAGCAGCCGAGCGGGCACCACAGATACGCAGTATTTT
d_call: TRBD1; j_call: TRBJ1-2; v_call: TRBV5-1; clone_size: .; cdr3_aa: CASSGTGDGYTF; cdr3_nt: TGCGCCAGCAGCGGGACAGGGGACGGCTACACCTTC
d_call: TRBD1; j_call: TRBJ1-2; v_call: TRBV3-1/TRBV3-2; clone_size: .; cdr3_aa: CASSRYGQVDNYGYTF; cdr3_nt: TGTGCCAGCAGCCGATACGGACAGGTTGATAACTATGGCTACACCTTC
d_call: TRBD1; j_call: TRBJ1-2; v_call: TRBV7-9; clone_size: .; cdr3_aa: CASSWDRESYGYTF; cdr3_nt: TGTGCCAGCAGCTGGGACAGGGAAAGCTATGGCTACACCTTC
d_call: .; j_call: TRBJ2-1; v_call: TRBV10-3; clone_size: .; cdr3_aa: CAISEFAGVGSNEQFF; cdr3_nt: TGTGCCATCAGTGAGTTCGCCGGCGTCGGGTCAAATGAGCAGTTCTTC
d_call: TRBD2; j_call: TRBJ2-2; v_call: TRBV10-3; clone_size: .; cdr3_aa: CAITPSGGAKDGELFF; cdr3_nt: TGTGCCATCACTCCTAGCGGGGGGGCCAAAGACGGGGAGCTGTTTTTT
d_call: TRBD1; j_call: TRBJ2-2; v_call: TRBV7-9; clone_size: .; cdr3_aa: CASSLSPTGDLNTGELFF; cdr3_nt: TGTGCCAGCAGCTTATCACCCACAGGGGACCTTAACACCGGGGAGCTGTTTTTT
d_call: .; j_call: TRBJ1-5; v_call: TRBV6-1; clone_size: once; cdr3_aa: CASSEGGQPQHF; cdr3_nt: TGTGCCAGCAGTGAGGGGGGTCAGCCCCAGCATTTT
d_call: .; j_call: TRBJ1-1; v_call: TRBV13; clone_size: .; cdr3_aa: CASSRVGEGRVDTEAFF; cdr3_nt: TGTGCCAGCAGCCGGGTTGGGGAGGGAAGAGTAGACACTGAAGCTTTCTTT